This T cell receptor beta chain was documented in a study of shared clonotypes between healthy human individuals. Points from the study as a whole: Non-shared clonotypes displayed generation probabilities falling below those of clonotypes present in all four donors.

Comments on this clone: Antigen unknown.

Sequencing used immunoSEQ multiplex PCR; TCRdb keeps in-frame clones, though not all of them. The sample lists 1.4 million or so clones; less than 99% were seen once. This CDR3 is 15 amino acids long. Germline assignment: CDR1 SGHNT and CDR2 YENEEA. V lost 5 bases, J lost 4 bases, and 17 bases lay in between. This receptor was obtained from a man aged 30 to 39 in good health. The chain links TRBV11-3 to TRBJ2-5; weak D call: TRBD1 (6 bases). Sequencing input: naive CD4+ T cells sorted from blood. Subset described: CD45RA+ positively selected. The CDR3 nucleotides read TGTGCCAGCAGCACAGGACAGTCAAGAGCAGAGACCCAGTACTTC. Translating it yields CASSTGQSRAETQYF.